This TCR beta chain derives from a study of blood T cell repertoires in COVID-19. For the study at large: T cells, B-cell-depleted T cells, or PBMCs supplied cDNA or gDNA.

The CDR3 loop spans 15 amino acids. CDR1 and CDR2 (germline): MNHEY, SVGAGI. With V trimmed by 7 bases and J by 2 bases, 7 bases remained unmatched. Participant age was roughly 18 to 90 years, and participants resided in fewer than 30 US areas. Two negative PCRs, clearance, or symptom resolution characterized the recovered Cohort 3 donors. Measured with immunoSEQ multiplex PCR; TCRdb has only the in-frame clones, and not every one. The profile shows fewer than 450,000 clones, 90% of them singletons. V gene TRBV6-5 combines with J gene TRBJ2-1; the match to TRBD2 covers 8 bases. The receptor was derived from a man younger than 35 who had recovered from COVID-19. The specimen was PBMCs or T cells enriched from blood (not recorded which). Here the CDR3 DNA reads TGTGCCAGCACCCGGGCGGGAGGACCCTACAATGAGCAGTTCTTC. Protein sequence: CASTRAGGPYNEQFF.